This T cell receptor (beta chain) was documented in a study of CD8 T cells in Susac syndrome. An input of roughly 0.5 to 1 ug of RNA was subjected to reverse transcription using random hexamers. It was immunoSEQ multiplex PCR that amplified TCR beta CDR3 across 54 Vbeta and 13 Jbeta. TCRdb fed the immunoSEQ multiplex PCR reads into MiXCR, producing one record per CDR3 protein. The table records approximately 170,000 distinct CDR3 sequences, about 91% of them present only once. Controls comprised healthy donors matched for age and sex. The sample was CD4+ T cells from PBMCs. This TCR came from a human donor in good health.

The CDR3 bases are TGTGCCAGCAGCCCCGGGGGCCGGTGGGGGCTCTTGAGGGTTGAGCAGTTCTTC. It specifies CASSPGGRWGLLRVEQFF. V is TRBV7-2 and J is TRBJ2-1; D is perhaps TRBD1 or TRBD2 (6 bases each). The CDR3 sequence is 18 residues long. From germline, CDR1 is SGHTA and CDR2 FQGNSA. Trimming took off 5 bases at V and 9 bases at J, with 29 bases between the two ends.